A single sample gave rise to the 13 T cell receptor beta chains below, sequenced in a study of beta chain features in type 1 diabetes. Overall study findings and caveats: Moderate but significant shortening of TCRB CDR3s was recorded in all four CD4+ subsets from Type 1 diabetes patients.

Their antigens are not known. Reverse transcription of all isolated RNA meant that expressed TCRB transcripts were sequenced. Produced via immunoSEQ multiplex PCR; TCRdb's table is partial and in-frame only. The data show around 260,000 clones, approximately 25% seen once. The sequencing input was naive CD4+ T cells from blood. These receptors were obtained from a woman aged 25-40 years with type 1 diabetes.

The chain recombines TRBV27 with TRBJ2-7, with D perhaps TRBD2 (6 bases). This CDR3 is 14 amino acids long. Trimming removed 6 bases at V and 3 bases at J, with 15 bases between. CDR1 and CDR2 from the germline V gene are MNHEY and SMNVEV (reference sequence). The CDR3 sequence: CASSPAGVSYEQYF. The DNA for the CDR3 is TGTGCCAGCAGCCCAGCGGGCGTCAGCTACGAGCAGTACTTC.

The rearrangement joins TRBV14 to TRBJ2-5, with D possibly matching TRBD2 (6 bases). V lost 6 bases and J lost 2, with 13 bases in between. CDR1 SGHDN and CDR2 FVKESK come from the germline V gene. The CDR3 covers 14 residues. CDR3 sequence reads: CASSRSGFQETQYF. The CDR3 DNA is TGTGCCAGCAGTCGAAGCGGGTTTCAAGAGACCCAGTACTTC.

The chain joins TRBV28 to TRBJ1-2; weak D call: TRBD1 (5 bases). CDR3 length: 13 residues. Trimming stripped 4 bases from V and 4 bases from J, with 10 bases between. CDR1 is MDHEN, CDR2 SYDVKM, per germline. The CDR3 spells CASSSQGAYGYTF. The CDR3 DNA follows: TGTGCCAGCAGTTCCCAAGGGGCCTATGGCTACACCTTC.

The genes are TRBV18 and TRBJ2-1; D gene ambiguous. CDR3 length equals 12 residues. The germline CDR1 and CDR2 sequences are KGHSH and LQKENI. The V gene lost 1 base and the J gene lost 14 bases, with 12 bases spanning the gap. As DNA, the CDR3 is TGTGCCAGCTCACCACGAGGTAGAGACGAGTTCTTC. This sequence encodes CASSPRGRDEFF. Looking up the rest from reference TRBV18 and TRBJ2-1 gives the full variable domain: NAGVMQNPRHLVRRRGQEARLRCSPMKGHSHVYWYRQLPEEGLKFMVYLQKENIIDESGMPKERFSAEFPKEGPSILRIQQVVRGDSAAYFCASSPRGRDEFFGPGTRLTVL.

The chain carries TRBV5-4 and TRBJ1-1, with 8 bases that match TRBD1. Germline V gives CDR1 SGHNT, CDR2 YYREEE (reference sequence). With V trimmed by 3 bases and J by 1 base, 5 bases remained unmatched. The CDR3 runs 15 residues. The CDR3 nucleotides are TGTGCCAGCAGCTATTCCGACAGGGGGAACACTGAAGCTTTCTTT. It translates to CASSYSDRGNTEAFF.

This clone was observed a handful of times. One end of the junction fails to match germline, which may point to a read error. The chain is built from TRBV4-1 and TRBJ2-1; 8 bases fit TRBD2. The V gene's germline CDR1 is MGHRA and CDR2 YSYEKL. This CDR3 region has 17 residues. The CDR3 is CASSPLGAGESWAAPLF. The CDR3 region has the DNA TGCGCCAGCAGCCCCCTGGGAGCGGGAGAAAGTTGGGCCGCGCCCCTCTTC.

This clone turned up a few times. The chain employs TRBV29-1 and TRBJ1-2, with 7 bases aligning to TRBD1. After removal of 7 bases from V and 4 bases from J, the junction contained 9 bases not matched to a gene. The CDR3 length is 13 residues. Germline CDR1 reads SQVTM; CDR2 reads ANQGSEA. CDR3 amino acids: CSDNRGPSYGYTF. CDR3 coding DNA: TGCAGCGATAACAGGGGCCCCTCCTATGGCTACACCTTC. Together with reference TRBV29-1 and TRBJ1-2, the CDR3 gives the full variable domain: SAVISQKPSRDICQRGTSLTIQCQVDSQVTMMFWYRQQPGQSLTLIATANQGSEATYESGFVIDKFPISRPNLTFSTLTVSNMSPEDSSIYLCSDNRGPSYGYTFGSGTRLTVV.

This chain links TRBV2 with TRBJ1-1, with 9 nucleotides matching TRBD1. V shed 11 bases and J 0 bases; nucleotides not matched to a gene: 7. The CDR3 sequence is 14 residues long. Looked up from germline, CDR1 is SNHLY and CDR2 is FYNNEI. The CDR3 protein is CADTGGRLNTEAFF. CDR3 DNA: TGTGCCGACACAGGGGGCAGGTTGAACACTGAAGCTTTCTTT.

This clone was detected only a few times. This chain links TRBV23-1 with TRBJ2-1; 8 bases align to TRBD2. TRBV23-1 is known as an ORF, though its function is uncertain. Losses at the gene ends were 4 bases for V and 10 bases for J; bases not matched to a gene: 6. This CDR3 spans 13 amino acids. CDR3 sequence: CASSPGGRREQFF. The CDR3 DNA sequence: TGCGCCAGCAGTCCGGGCGGGAGGCGAGAGCAGTTCTTC.

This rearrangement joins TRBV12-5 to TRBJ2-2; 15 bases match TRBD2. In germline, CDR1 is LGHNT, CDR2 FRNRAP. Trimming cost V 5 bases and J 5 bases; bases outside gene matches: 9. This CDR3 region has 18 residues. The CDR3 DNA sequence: TGTGCTAGTGGTCCTGCCGGACTAGCGGGAGGGAGGACCGGGGAGCTGTTTTTT. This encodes CASGPAGLAGGRTGELFF.

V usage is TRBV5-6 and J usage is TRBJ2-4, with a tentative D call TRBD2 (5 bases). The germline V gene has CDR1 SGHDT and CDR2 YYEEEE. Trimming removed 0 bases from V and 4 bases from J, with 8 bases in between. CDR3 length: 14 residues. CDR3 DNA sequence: TGTGCCAGCAGCTTGGATCGGGAAAAAAACATTCAGTACTTC. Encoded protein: CASSLDREKNIQYF. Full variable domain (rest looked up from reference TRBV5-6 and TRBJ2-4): DAGVTQSPTHLIKTRGQQVTLRCSPKSGHDTVSWYQQALGQGPQFIFQYYEEEERQRGNFPDRFSGHQFPNYSSELNVNALLLGDSALYLCASSLDREKNIQYFGAGTRLSVL.

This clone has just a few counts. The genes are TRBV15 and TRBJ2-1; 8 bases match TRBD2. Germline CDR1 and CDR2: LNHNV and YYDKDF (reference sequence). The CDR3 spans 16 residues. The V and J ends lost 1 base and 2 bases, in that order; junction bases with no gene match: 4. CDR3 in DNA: TGTGCCACCAGCAGAGTTAGCGGGAACGCCTACAATGAGCAGTTCTTC. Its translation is CATSRVSGNAYNEQFF.

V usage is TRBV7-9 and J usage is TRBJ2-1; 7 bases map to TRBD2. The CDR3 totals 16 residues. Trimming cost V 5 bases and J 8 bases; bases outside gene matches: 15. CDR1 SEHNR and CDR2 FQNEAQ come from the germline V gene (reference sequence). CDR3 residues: CASSRVGDYYGDEQFF. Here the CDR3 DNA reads TGTGCCAGCAGCCGAGTCGGGGACTACTACGGCGATGAGCAGTTCTTC.